This T cell receptor (beta chain) was identified during a study of cytomegalovirus exposure and HLA in healthy donors. Study results and limitations: By a later analysis, the bulk of CMV-associated TCR beta chains appeared HLA-restricted. Earlier analysis found most TCR beta V segments productive about 90% or about 30% of the time.

Primers included in the PCR were 60 Vbeta and 13 Jbeta primers. Sequencing was performed with immunoSEQ multiplex PCR; in TCRdb, only in-frame clones are kept and a portion is missing. There are 90,000 to 120,000 clones in the sample, with about 0.59% held by the top ten. As for the donors, each was a healthy bone marrow donor. Details on this clone: The target antigen is unknown.

The TCR was taken from a man aged 50 to 59 in good health and CMV-seronegative. Sequencing used PBMCs.

As DNA, the CDR3 is TGCGCCAGCAGCTTGGCCCCCCCGACAGGGGGGTATAGCACCGGGGAGCTGTTTTTT. It codes for CASSLAPPTGGYSTGELFF. This chain links TRBV5-1 with TRBJ2-2, with 9 bases aligning to TRBD1. The length of the CDR3 is 19 residues. V shed 0 bases, J shed 4 bases, and the junction held 13 bases outside the gene matches. CDR1 is SGHRS and CDR2 is YFSETQ in the germline V gene. The variable domain in full, completed from reference TRBV5-1 and TRBJ2-2, reads KAGVTQTPRYLIKTRGQQVTLSCSPISGHRSVSWYQQTPGQGLQFLFEYFSETQRNKGNFPGRFSGRQFSNSRSEMNVSTLELGDSALYLCASSLAPPTGGYSTGELFFGEGSRLTVL.